The source of this T cell receptor beta chain is a study of cytomegalovirus exposure and HLA in healthy donors. V gave up 6 bases and J gave up 4 bases; unmatched junction bases: 6. Germline lookup yields CDR1 MNHEY and CDR2 SVGAGI. The CDR3 covers 14 residues. Primers for the PCR totalled 60 Vbeta and 13 Jbeta. Libraries were prepared by immunoSEQ multiplex PCR; TCRdb keeps only in-frame clonotypes and omits some of them. The table shows around 85,000 clones, with nearly 80% occurring only once. The sequenced sample consisted of PBMCs. The chain couples TRBV6-5 to TRBJ2-1; 7 positions agree with TRBD2. This TCR came from a woman in her forties or fifties in good health and CMV-seropositive. The CDR3 here is CASSPQRGYNEQFF. For the CDR3, the DNA is TGTGCCAGCAGCCCCCAGCGGGGTTACAATGAGCAGTTCTTC.